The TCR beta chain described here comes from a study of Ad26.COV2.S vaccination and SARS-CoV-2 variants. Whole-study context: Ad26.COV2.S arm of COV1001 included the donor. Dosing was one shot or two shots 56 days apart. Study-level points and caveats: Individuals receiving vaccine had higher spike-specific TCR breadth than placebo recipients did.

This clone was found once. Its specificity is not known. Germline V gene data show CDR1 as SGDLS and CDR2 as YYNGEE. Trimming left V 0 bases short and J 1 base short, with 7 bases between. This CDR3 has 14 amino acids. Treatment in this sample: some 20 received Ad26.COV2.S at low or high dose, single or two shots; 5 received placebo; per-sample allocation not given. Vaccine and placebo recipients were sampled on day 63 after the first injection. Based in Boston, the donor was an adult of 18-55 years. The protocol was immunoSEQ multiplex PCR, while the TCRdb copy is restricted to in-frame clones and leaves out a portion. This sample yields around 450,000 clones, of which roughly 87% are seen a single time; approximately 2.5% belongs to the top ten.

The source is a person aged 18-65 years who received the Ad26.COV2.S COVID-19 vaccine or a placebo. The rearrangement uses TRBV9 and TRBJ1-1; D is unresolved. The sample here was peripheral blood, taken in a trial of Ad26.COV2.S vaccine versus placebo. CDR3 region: CASSVGEANTEAFF. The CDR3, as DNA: TGTGCCAGCAGCGTAGGAGAGGCGAACACTGAAGCTTTCTTT.